This T cell receptor (beta chain) was identified during a study of patients and donors after allogeneic stem cell transplantation (dated by TCRdb to 2019 to 2021). The CDR3 goes from the cysteine to the phenylalanine over 14 residues. Of the read, only the CDR3 DNA is kept; its 42 bases are in frame from base 1. As encoded in the germline V gene, CDR1 is MNHEY while CDR2 is SVGAGI. From V the trimming removes 2 bases and from J it removes 8 bases, while the gene matches leave 8 bases of the junction unaccounted for. Library preparation used RT-PCR. The run used a NextSeq 550. The raw public reads went through TCRdb reprocessing: fastp at Q25, MiXCR clone calling, in-frame beta chains kept. A single entry per CDR3 protein holds the most common genes and DNA from its merged rows. Here the sample has roughly 230,000 distinct CDR3 sequences; 13% to 15% occur a single time. Of the sample, around a tenth falls within the top ten clones.

This clonotype was seen at least ten times. Its antigen specificity is not known. Per-base quality was not reported, and no clone a single base away is much larger than it. This TCR derives from a human donor who was either an allogeneic HSCT recipient or a stem cell or donor lymphocyte infusion donor (not recorded which). It is not recorded whose cells these are; they may come from a transplant donor. In this chain, TRBV6-5 is recombined with TRBJ1-2; TRBD1 lines up with 7 middle nucleotides. What was sequenced was blood, either unsorted or a sorted T cell fraction (not recorded which). Here the CDR3 is given as CASSYQGGSKGYTF. The bases are TGTGCCAGCAGTTACCAGGGGGGCTCGAAGGGCTACACCTTC.